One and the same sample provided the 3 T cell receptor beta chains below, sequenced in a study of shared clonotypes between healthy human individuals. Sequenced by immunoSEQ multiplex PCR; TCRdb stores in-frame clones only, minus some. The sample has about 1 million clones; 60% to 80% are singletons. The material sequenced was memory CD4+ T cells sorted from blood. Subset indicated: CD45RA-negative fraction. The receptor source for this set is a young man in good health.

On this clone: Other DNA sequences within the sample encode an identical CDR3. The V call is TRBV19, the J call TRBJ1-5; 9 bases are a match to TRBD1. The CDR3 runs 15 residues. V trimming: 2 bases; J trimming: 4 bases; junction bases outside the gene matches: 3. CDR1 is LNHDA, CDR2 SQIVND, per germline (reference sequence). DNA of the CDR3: TGTGCCAGTAGTATATTGGACAGGGGAAATCAGCCCCAGCATTTT. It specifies CASSILDRGNQPQHF.

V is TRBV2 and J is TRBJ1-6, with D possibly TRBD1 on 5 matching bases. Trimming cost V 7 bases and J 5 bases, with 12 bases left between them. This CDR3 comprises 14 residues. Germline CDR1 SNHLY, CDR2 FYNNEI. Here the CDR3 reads CASKGQRDNSPLHF. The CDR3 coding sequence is TGTGCCAGCAAGGGGCAAAGGGATAATTCACCCCTCCACTTT.

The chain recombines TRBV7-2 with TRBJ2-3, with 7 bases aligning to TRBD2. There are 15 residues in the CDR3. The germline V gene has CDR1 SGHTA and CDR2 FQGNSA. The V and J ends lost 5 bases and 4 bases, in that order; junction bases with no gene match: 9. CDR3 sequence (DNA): TGTGCCAGCAGCCGCGCGGGGAGGGCGGCAGATACGCAGTATTTT. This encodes CASSRAGRAADTQYF.